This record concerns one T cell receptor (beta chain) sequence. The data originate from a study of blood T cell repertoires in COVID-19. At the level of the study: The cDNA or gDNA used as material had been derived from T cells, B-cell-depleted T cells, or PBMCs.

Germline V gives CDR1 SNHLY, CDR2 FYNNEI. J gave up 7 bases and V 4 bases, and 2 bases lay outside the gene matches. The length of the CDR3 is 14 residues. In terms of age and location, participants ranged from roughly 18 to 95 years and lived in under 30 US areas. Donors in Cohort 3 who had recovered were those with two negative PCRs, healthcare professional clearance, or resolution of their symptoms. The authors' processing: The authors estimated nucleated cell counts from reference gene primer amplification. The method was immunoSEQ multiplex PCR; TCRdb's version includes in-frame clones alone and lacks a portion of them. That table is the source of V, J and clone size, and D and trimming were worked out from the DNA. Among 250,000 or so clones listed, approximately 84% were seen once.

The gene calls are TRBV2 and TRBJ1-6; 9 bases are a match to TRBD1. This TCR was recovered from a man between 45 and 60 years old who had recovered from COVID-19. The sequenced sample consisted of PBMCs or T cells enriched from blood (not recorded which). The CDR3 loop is CASSVGTGNSPLHF. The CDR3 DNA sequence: TGTGCCAGCAGTGTAGGGACAGGGAATTCACCCCTCCACTTT.